A selection of T cell receptor beta chains follows, all from one sample in a study of blood T cell repertoires in COVID-19. The method was immunoSEQ multiplex PCR; TCRdb's version includes in-frame clones alone and lacks a portion of them. This sample has 150,000 or so clones, with about nine tenths found just once. The sequenced sample consisted of PBMCs or T cells enriched from blood (not recorded which). These TCRs come from a woman in her thirties or forties who had been exposed to COVID-19. The CDR3 runs from the conserved cysteine through the conserved F or W. D genes are given only for firm matches. Rows may omit the clone size; those that give it use once, few, many or a size class.

abundance	d_gene	v_gene	j_gene	CDR3aa	CDR3nt
.	.	TRBV15	TRBJ1-1	CATLSTGGSEAFF	TGTGCCACCCTCAGCACCGGGGGGTCAGAAGCTTTCTTT
.	TRBD1	TRBV28	TRBJ2-7	CASMNQGVISYEQYF	TGTGCCAGCATGAACCAGGGGGTGATCTCCTACGAGCAGTACTTC
.	TRBD1	TRBV12-3/TRBV12-4	TRBJ1-1	CASSLTGDTEAFF	TGTGCCAGCAGTTTAACAGGGGACACTGAAGCTTTCTTT
.	.	TRBV27	TRBJ1-1	CASRGPARSNTEAFF	TGTGCCAGCCGTGGGCCCGCCAGATCGAACACTGAAGCTTTCTTT
.	.	TRBV4-3	TRBJ2-1	CASSQPTGGYNEQFF	TGCGCCAGCAGCCAACCGACAGGCGGCTACAATGAGCAGTTCTTC
.	.	TRBV2	TRBJ1-5	CASGKDNSNQPQHF	TGTGCCAGCGGGAAGGACAATAGCAATCAGCCCCAGCATTTT
.	TRBD2	TRBV13	TRBJ2-5	CASSLSLAGQETQYF	TGTGCCAGCAGCTTATCCCTAGCGGGGCAAGAGACCCAGTACTTC
.	.	TRBV28	TRBJ2-5	CASSSETQYF	TGTGCCAGCAGTTCGGAGACCCAGTACTTC
.	TRBD2	TRBV7-2	TRBJ2-5	CASSSIALAGGGETQYF	TGTGCCAGCAGCTCCATCGCACTAGCGGGAGGGGGGGAGACCCAGTACTTC
.	.	TRBV4-1	TRBJ1-1	CASSQGGRVFEEAFF	TGCGCCAGCAGCCAAGGCGGCAGGGTCTTCGAAGAAGCTTTCTTT
.	TRBD1	TRBV19	TRBJ1-1	CASRPGTGGTHTEAFF	TGTGCCAGTAGACCCGGGACAGGGGGTACCCACACTGAAGCTTTCTTT
.	TRBD1	TRBV7-9	TRBJ1-5	CASSLGGRGRGNQPQHF	TGTGCCAGCAGCTTAGGAGGCAGGGGGCGCGGCAATCAGCCCCAGCATTTT
.	TRBD1	TRBV12-5	TRBJ2-7	CASGLSPLTGGPYYEQYF	TGTGCTAGTGGTTTGTCCCCCTTGACAGGGGGGCCCTACTACGAGCAGTACTTC
once	.	TRBV10-2	TRBJ2-3	CASQGTDTQYF	TGCGCCAGCCAGGGCACAGATACGCAGTATTTT
.	.	TRBV9	TRBJ1-1	CASSGTGSTMNTEAFF	TGTGCCAGCAGCGGTACAGGCTCCACTATGAACACTGAAGCTTTCTTT
few	.	TRBV6-5	TRBJ1-1	CASSYRGRTTEAFF	TGTGCCAGCAGTTATCGTGGGAGGACCACTGAAGCTTTCTTT
.	.	TRBV7-8	TRBJ1-2	CASSLAQANYGYTF	TGTGCCAGCAGCTTAGCACAGGCTAACTATGGCTACACCTTC
.	.	TRBV24-1	TRBJ2-2	CATSRDGELFF	TGTGCCACCAGCAGGGACGGGGAGCTGTTTTTT
.	TRBD2	TRBV3-1/TRBV3-2	TRBJ2-1	CASSQERTSGRTSSYNEQFF	TGTGCCAGCAGCCAAGAGCGTACTAGCGGGAGGACTAGCTCCTACAATGAGCAGTTCTTC
.	.	TRBV5-1	TRBJ2-1	CASSLLPGNNEQFF	TGCGCCAGCAGCTTGTTGCCGGGGAACAATGAGCAGTTCTTC
.	TRBD2	TRBV6-4	TRBJ2-2	CASSGLAGVGTGELFF	TGTGCCAGCAGTGGTCTAGCGGGGGTGGGCACCGGGGAGCTGTTTTTT